This TCR beta chain originates from a study of T cells in Graves' hyperthyroidism and ophthalmopathy. RNA transcripts yielded amplified TCR beta CDR3 regions. An initial round of RT-PCR targeting the TCR CDR3 relied on the HTBI primer set. TCRdb recomputed calls from the multiplex PCR reads with MiXCR, one row per CDR3 protein. This sample has 250,000 or so distinct CDR3 sequences, with roughly 15% found just once. CDR3 length: 15 residues. The V gene's germline CDR1 is GTSNPN and CDR2 SVGIG (reference sequence). Deletions cut 0 bases from V and 5 bases from J, with 16 bases between. General observations from the study: Blood also contained most expanded thyroid clonotypes above 0.001.

Concerning this clonotype: Its target is unknown. A much larger clone differs by one base, so this may be a read error.

Diagnosis of hyperthyroidism was new in patients aged 18 to 65, and its duration was under 2 months. Sequences were obtained from blood. The TCR comes from a woman aged 45-60 years with Graves' hyperthyroidism that later progressed to Graves' ophthalmopathy. J is TRBJ1-1 and V is TRBV30, with D perhaps matching TRBD1 (6 bases). CDR3 nucleotide sequence: TGTGCCTGGAGTGTACGCGGGGGCGGACGGACTGAAGCTTTCTTT. Translated, it gives CAWSVRGGGRTEAFF.